A single sample is the source of the 30 T cell receptor beta chains below, sequenced in a study of identical twins. One entry per CDR3 protein, called by TCRdb with MiXCR from the 5' RACE reads. This table has about 660,000 distinct CDR3 sequences, roughly 8% appearing once. This same sample was also part of a study on yellow fever vaccine responses in identical twins.

Specimen: PBMCs. These receptors all come from a woman between 18 and 30 years old in good health.

The chain's CDR3 is CASSQFVGSTDTQYF. The CDR3, as DNA: TGTGCCAGCAGCCAGTTTGTAGGATCTACAGATACGCAGTATTTT. V is TRBV4-2 and J is TRBJ2-3; D remains unclear. Germline V gene data show CDR1 as LGHNA and CDR2 as YNFKEQ. V was trimmed by 3 bases and J by 3 bases, leaving 13 bases between them. The CDR3 is 15 amino acids.

V usage is TRBV6-6 and J usage is TRBJ2-1; TRBD1 matches 7 bases. Looked up from germline, CDR1 is MNHNY and CDR2 is SVGAGI (reference sequence). The CDR3 length is 13 residues. J was trimmed by 10 bases and V by 4 bases; bases with no gene match: 7. For the CDR3, the DNA is TGTGCCAGCAGTTCGTATTCACAGGGGGAGCAGTTCTTC. Translating it yields CASSSYSQGEQFF.

The chain combines TRBV10-2 with TRBJ1-5; D not resolved. Trimming removed 2 bases at V and 0 bases at J, with 11 bases between. The CDR3 has 16 amino acids. Germline values: CDR1 WSHSY, CDR2 SAAADI. The CDR3 is CASSELGIDSNQPQHF. CDR3 DNA sequence: TGCGCCAGCAGTGAGCTTGGCATAGATAGCAATCAGCCCCAGCATTTT.

This clonotype came up a few times. This sequence joins TRBV28 and TRBJ2-7, with D possibly matching TRBD2 (6 bases). V lost 2 bases to trimming and J lost 4 bases, with 12 bases between them. Germline loops: CDR1 MDHEN, CDR2 SYDVKM. The length of the CDR3 is 14 residues. CDR3 sequence reads: CASSLLARHYEQYF. The CDR3 nucleotides are TGTGCCAGCAGTTTACTAGCGCGTCATTACGAGCAGTACTTC.

V and J are TRBV9 and TRBJ2-3, with 10 nucleotides matching TRBD2. From germline, CDR1 is SGDLS and CDR2 YYNGEE. The CDR3 totals 19 residues. J gave up 4 bases and V 0 bases, and 14 bases lay outside the gene matches. CDR3 protein: CASSVGAGGPMLVPDTQYF. CDR3 bases: TGTGCCAGCAGCGTAGGAGCGGGGGGGCCCATGTTGGTCCCAGATACGCAGTATTTT.

Only a few counts were recorded for this clonotype. V usage is TRBV4-3 and J usage is TRBJ2-2, with unresolved D. In germline, CDR1 is LGHNA, CDR2 YSLEER. V was pared by 0 bases and J by 8 bases, with 19 bases between. The CDR3 is 17 residues long. DNA for the CDR3: TGCGCCAGCAGCCAAGACCCAGACGTCCGAGTCGGAGGGGAGCTGTTTTTT. Protein sequence: CASSQDPDVRVGGELFF.

This clonotype was detected many times. In nucleotides, the CDR3 is TGTGCCAGCACGCTACTAGCGGGGGGCATCACAGATACGCAGTATTTT. Its translation is CASTLLAGGITDTQYF. This rearrangement joins TRBV27 to TRBJ2-3; 12 bases are a match to TRBD2. Trimming took 7 bases from V and 2 from J; bases not matched to a gene: 7. This CDR3 has 16 amino acids. The V gene's germline CDR1 is MNHEY and CDR2 SMNVEV (reference sequence).

This clonotype was picked up many times. V gene TRBV6-2 or TRBV6-3 combines with J gene TRBJ2-3; the D gene is possibly TRBD2 (5 bases). The CDR3 length is 15 residues. The V and J ends lost 7 bases and 5 bases respectively, with 19 bases between them. CDR1 and CDR2 from the germline V gene are MNHEY and SVGEGT. The CDR3: CASTPSSQYRDTQYF. The CDR3 nucleotides are TGTGCCAGCACTCCTAGCAGCCAATATCGAGATACGCAGTATTTT.

This clonotype came up a few times. The V gene is TRBV29-1, the J gene TRBJ2-1, with D perhaps TRBD1 (6 bases). V lost 7 bases, J lost 9 bases, and 22 bases lay in between. The CDR3 sequence is 14 residues long. Germline V gene sequence: CDR1 SQVTM, CDR2 ANQGSEA. As DNA, the CDR3 is TGCAGCGCCACTACGCCTCCAGGGGCCACTGAGCAGTTCTTC. Residues: CSATTPPGATEQFF.

This clonotype was counted between two and nine times. The rearrangement joins TRBV6-5 to TRBJ1-5, with 7 bases aligning to TRBD1. With V trimmed by 0 bases and J by 0 bases, 2 bases remained unmatched. This CDR3 contains 16 residues. The germline V gene has CDR1 MNHEY and CDR2 SVGAGI. As DNA, the CDR3 is TGTGCCAGCAGTTACTCTACAGGGGATAGCAATCAGCCCCAGCATTTT. Translating gives CASSYSTGDSNQPQHF.

This clonotype was recorded a few times. The genes are TRBV4-1 and TRBJ2-6; D not certain. The CDR3 covers 17 residues. Trimming cost V 4 bases and J 0 bases, with 13 bases left between them. Germline values: CDR1 MGHRA, CDR2 YSYEKL. The CDR3 nucleotides are TGCGCCAGCAGCCCGGGCAGTTGGAGCTCTGGGGCCAACGTCCTGACTTTC. It yields the protein CASSPGSWSSGANVLTF.

The chain couples TRBV20-1 to TRBJ2-7; perhaps TRBD2 as D (6 bases). Germline V gene sequence: CDR1 DFQATT, CDR2 SNEGSKA (reference sequence). Trimming left V 3 bases short and J 2 bases short, with 11 bases between. The CDR3 covers 13 residues. The CDR3 here is CSARRRDPYEQYF. CDR3 nucleotide sequence: TGCAGTGCTAGGAGGAGGGATCCCTACGAGCAGTACTTC.

The V call is TRBV3-1, the J call TRBJ2-6; 8 nucleotides match TRBD1. The CDR3 has 13 residues. CDR1 is LGHDT and CDR2 is YNNKEL in the germline V gene (reference sequence). The J segment lost 13 bases and the V segment lost 6 bases, leaving 8 bases of the junction unmatched. CDR3 bases: TGTGCCAGCAGACGGACAGGGCTGGGAGTCCTGACTTTC. It is translated as CASRRTGLGVLTF.

The chain carries TRBV6-5 and TRBJ2-1, with 8 nucleotides matching TRBD2. The CDR3 contains 17 residues. Trimming took 4 bases from V and 3 from J; bases not matched to a gene: 11. The germline gives CDR1 MNHEY, CDR2 SVGAGI. This CDR3 is CASSSRTSPTFYNEQFF. The CDR3 DNA reads as TGTGCCAGCAGTTCCCGGACTAGCCCCACCTTCTACAATGAGCAGTTCTTC.

V usage is TRBV4-3 and J usage is TRBJ2-7; 9 bases fit TRBD1. V shed 3 bases and J 2 bases; nucleotides not matched to a gene: 5. Germline V gene lookup returns CDR1 LGHNA and CDR2 YSLEER. This CDR3 is 15 amino acids long. For the CDR3, the DNA is TGCGCCAGCAGCCAGAGGACAGGGGACACCTACGAGCAGTACTTC. Translating it yields CASSQRTGDTYEQYF.

This clonotype appeared a few times. The CDR3 sequence is CASSPGLALYQETQYF. Here the CDR3 DNA reads TGTGCCAGCAGCCCTGGACTAGCCCTGTACCAAGAGACCCAGTACTTC. J is TRBJ2-5 and V is TRBV7-3, with 8 bases fitting TRBD2. The CDR3 extends over 16 amino acids. Germline values: CDR1 SGHTA, CDR2 FQGTGA. V lost 5 bases to trimming and J lost 0 bases; unmatched junction nucleotides: 8. Supplemented by reference TRBV7-3 and TRBJ2-5, the full variable domain reads GAGVSQTPSNKVTEKGKYVELRCDPISGHTALYWYRQSLGQGPEFLIYFQGTGAADDSGLPNDRFFAVRPEGSVSTLKIQRTERGDSAVYLCASSPGLALYQETQYFGPGTRLLVL.

This clonotype was picked up many times. V usage is TRBV9 and J usage is TRBJ2-3; 7 bases line up with TRBD1. The germline CDR1 and CDR2 sequences are SGDLS and YYNGEE. With 3 bases clipped from V and 5 bases from J, the junction kept 12 bases outside the gene matches. The CDR3 has 16 residues. Here the CDR3 DNA reads TGTGCCAGCAGCGAGGGGGCGGGTTACACGGGAGATACGCAGTATTTT. Protein: CASSEGAGYTGDTQYF.

This clonotype has only a few counts. The V call is TRBV6-1, the J call TRBJ2-7; no definite D call. The germline gives CDR1 MNHNS, CDR2 SASEGT. The CDR3 extends over 14 amino acids. The V end lost 6 bases, the J end lost 0 bases, and 12 bases lay between the germline ends. The CDR3 nucleotides are TGTGCCAGCAGGCGGACCCAATCCTCCTACGAGCAGTACTTC. Protein product: CASRRTQSSYEQYF.

In this sample, this clonotype turned up many times. This sequence joins TRBV7-9 and TRBJ2-3, with D perhaps given as TRBD1 or TRBD2 (5 bases each). CDR3 length: 12 amino acids. The germline V gene has CDR1 SEHNR and CDR2 FQNEAQ (reference sequence). Trimming took off 5 bases at V and 8 bases at J, with 11 bases between the two ends. Here the CDR3 DNA reads TGTGCCAGCAGCATGGGACCTTCTACGCAGTATTTT. Translated, it gives CASSMGPSTQYF.

The table lists this clonotype with many counts. The chain recombines TRBV6-2 or TRBV6-3 with TRBJ2-7; 9 bases line up with TRBD1. Germline V lookup: CDR1 MNHEY, CDR2 SVGEGT. This CDR3 has 14 residues. Losses at the gene ends were 2 bases for V and 5 bases for J; bases not matched to a gene: 4. CDR3 loop: CASSYGQGMNEQYF. The DNA for the CDR3 is TGTGCCAGCAGTTACGGACAGGGGATGAACGAGCAGTACTTC.

The chain combines TRBV20-1 with TRBJ2-5; a possible D gene is TRBD2 (5 bases). CDR3 length equals 15 residues. V lost 0 bases and J 2 bases, leaving 13 bases between the germline ends. In germline, CDR1 is DFQATT, CDR2 SNEGSKA (reference sequence). The chain's CDR3 is CSARDALAGQETQYF. The CDR3 DNA is TGCAGTGCTAGAGATGCTCTGGCGGGTCAAGAGACCCAGTACTTC.

V gene TRBV4-3 combines with J gene TRBJ1-2, with 7 nucleotides matching TRBD1. The V and J ends lost 0 bases and 9 bases, in that order; junction bases with no gene match: 16. Germline V gene sequence: CDR1 LGHNA, CDR2 YSLEER. CDR3 length: 17 residues. Here the CDR3 DNA reads TGCGCCAGCAGCCAAGATTCAGTCCTCGGGACAGAAAAGAGCTACACCTTC. It codes for CASSQDSVLGTEKSYTF.

This clonotype was seen repeatedly, ten times or more. The gene calls are TRBV5-1 and TRBJ2-7; D is unresolved. There are 13 residues in the CDR3. Germline-derived CDR1 and CDR2 are SGHRS and YFSETQ. V dropped 4 bases and J dropped 0 bases, with 8 bases sitting between them. In nucleotides, the CDR3 is TGCGCCAGCAGCCGGACCTCCTCCTACGAGCAGTACTTC. Amino acid sequence: CASSRTSSYEQYF.

The chain uses TRBV3-1 and TRBJ2-7; a weak D match, TRBD2 (6 bases). Germline loops: CDR1 LGHDT, CDR2 YNNKEL (reference sequence). CDR3 length: 14 amino acids. Between the trimmed V and J ends, which lost 5 bases and 7 bases, there was a span of 18 bases. The CDR3: CASSSDGTAGEQYF. The CDR3 nucleotides read TGTGCCAGCAGCTCCGACGGGACGGCGGGGGAGCAGTACTTC.

CDR3 sequence reads: CASSQRTVGELFF. The CDR3, as DNA: TGTGCCAGCAGCCAAAGGACGGTTGGGGAGCTGTTTTTT. This chain links TRBV4-2 with TRBJ2-2; D unresolved. Trimming cost V 2 bases and J 8 bases, with 9 bases left between them. In germline, CDR1 is LGHNA, CDR2 YNFKEQ. The CDR3 is 13 residues long.

A few counts support this clonotype. J is TRBJ2-1 and V is TRBV4-1, with 8 bases aligning to TRBD2. Germline V CDR1 and CDR2: MGHRA, YSYEKL. The CDR3 consists of 15 residues. The V and J ends lost 2 bases and 8 bases, in that order; junction bases with no gene match: 8. The DNA for the CDR3 is TGCGCCAGCAGCCAAATAGCGGGGACGCCCGATGAGCAGTTCTTC. Protein product: CASSQIAGTPDEQFF.

This clonotype was picked up many times. This chain uses TRBV6-2 or TRBV6-3 with TRBJ2-3; D remains unclear. The CDR3 sequence is 14 residues long. Trimming left V 4 bases short and J 2 bases short, with 10 bases between. Germline loops: CDR1 MNHEY, CDR2 SVGEGT. The CDR3 coding sequence is TGTGCCAGCAGTTCCATGAGCTACACAGATACGCAGTATTTT. Its translation: CASSSMSYTDTQYF.

In this sample, this clonotype turned up many times. CDR3 sequence: CSASPTSGSPDTQYF. In nucleotides, the CDR3 is TGCAGTGCTAGCCCGACTAGCGGGAGCCCAGATACGCAGTATTTT. The chain carries TRBV20-1 and TRBJ2-3; 12 bases align to TRBD2. This CDR3 spans 15 amino acids. The germline CDR1 and CDR2 sequences are DFQATT and SNEGSKA (reference sequence). Trimming cost V 3 bases and J 4 bases; bases outside gene matches: 5.

This clonotype showed up just a few times. CDR3 DNA: TGCGCCAGCAGCCAAGTTACGGGGACCTATGGCTACACCTTC. It yields the protein CASSQVTGTYGYTF. The chain has TRBV4-3 and TRBJ1-2; D perhaps matches TRBD1 (5 bases). Trimming took off 1 base at V and 4 bases at J, with 10 bases between the two ends. This CDR3 comprises 14 residues. The germline V gene has CDR1 LGHNA and CDR2 YSLEER.

The table lists this clonotype with a few counts. The junction departs from germline at one end; a sequencing error may be responsible. The CDR3 loop is CASSYYRLAGEF. Here the CDR3 DNA reads TGTGCCAGCAGTTATTATCGACTAGCGGGAGAATTC. The chain combines TRBV6-5 with TRBJ2-1, with TRBD2 matching over 12 bases. The V gene's germline CDR1 is MNHEY and CDR2 SVGAGI. The CDR3 totals 12 residues.